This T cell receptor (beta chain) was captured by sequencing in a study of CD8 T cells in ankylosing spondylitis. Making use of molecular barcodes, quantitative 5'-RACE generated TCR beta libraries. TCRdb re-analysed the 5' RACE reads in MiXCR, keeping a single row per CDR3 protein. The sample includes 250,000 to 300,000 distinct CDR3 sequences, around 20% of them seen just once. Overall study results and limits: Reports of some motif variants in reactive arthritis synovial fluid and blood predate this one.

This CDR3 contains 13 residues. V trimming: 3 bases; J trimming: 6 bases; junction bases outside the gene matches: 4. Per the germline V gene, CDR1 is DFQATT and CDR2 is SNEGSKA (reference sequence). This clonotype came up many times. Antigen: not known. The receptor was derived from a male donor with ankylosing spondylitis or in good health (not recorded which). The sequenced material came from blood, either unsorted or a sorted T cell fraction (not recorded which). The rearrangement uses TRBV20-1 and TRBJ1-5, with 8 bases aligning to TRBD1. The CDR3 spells CSARDRAGQPQHF. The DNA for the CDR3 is TGCAGTGCTAGGGACAGGGCAGGTCAGCCCCAGCATTTT.